This passage covers 10 T cell receptor beta chains from one sample sequenced in a study of vaccination and CD4 T cells after COVID-19. No antigen is known for these receptors. Sample treatment: approximately 11-day PBMC culture with coronavirus spike peptide pools or control peptides (ViraFEST assay). Unexposed donor CD4+ T cells predated the COVID-19 pandemic, collected 2011-2018. The Oncomine TCR Beta short-read assay was what sequenced the DNA obtained from cultured CD4+ T cells. Genomic DNA was extracted from cultured CD4+ T cells. Each CDR3 protein gets one entry after TCRdb re-called the PCR reads with MiXCR. The sample gives some 7,800 distinct CDR3 sequences, 25% to 40% of which show up once; 14% is in the top ten. The material sequenced was CD4+ T cells from blood, cultured in vitro. All receptors come from a human donor in good health.

This clonotype showed up just a few times. The rearrangement joins TRBV19 to TRBJ1-5; D may be TRBD1 (5 bases). CDR3 length equals 14 residues. V lost 6 bases, J lost 3 bases, and 12 bases lay in between. Germline V gene lookup returns CDR1 LNHDA and CDR2 SQIVND (reference sequence). Here the CDR3 DNA reads TGTGCCAGTAGGGGGGGTACCTACAATCAGCCCCAGCATTTT. Its protein is CASRGGTYNQPQHF.

The table lists this clonotype with a few counts. The chain joins TRBV20-1 to TRBJ1-1; no firm D call. The V gene lost 1 base and the J gene lost 1 base, with 7 bases spanning the gap. The CDR3 contains 13 residues. Germline lookup yields CDR1 DFQATT and CDR2 SNEGSKA (reference sequence). The CDR3 spells CSARADENTEAFF. The CDR3 DNA sequence: TGCAGTGCTAGAGCAGATGAGAACACTGAAGCTTTCTTT.

This clonotype has a handful of counts. This chain connects TRBV20-1 to TRBJ2-7; 9 bases are a match to TRBD1. Germline values: CDR1 DFQATT, CDR2 SNEGSKA (reference sequence). The CDR3 consists of 12 residues. With 5 bases clipped from V and 6 bases from J, the junction kept 5 bases outside the gene matches. CDR3 sequence: CSAGTGWSEQYF. CDR3 nucleotides: TGCAGTGCTGGGACAGGGTGGAGCGAGCAGTACTTC.

In DNA form, the CDR3 reads TGCGCCAGCAGTCAATCTAGACAGGGGGTTAGGAACACTGAAGCTTTCTTT. Translating gives CASSQSRQGVRNTEAFF. V is TRBV23-1 and J is TRBJ1-1; 9 bases align to TRBD1. TRBV23-1 is treated as an ORF (open reading frame) with a function not yet certain. After removal of 0 bases from V and 1 base from J, the junction contained 6 bases not matched to a gene. CDR3 length equals 17 residues.

This chain connects TRBV6-1 to TRBJ1-6; TRBD1 might be the D (6 bases). Trimming cost V 5 bases and J 9 bases, with 8 bases left between them. Per the germline V gene, CDR1 is MNHNS and CDR2 is SASEGT. The length of the CDR3 is 12 residues. The CDR3 reads CASSTGPSPLHF. Written as DNA, the CDR3 is TGTGCCAGCAGTACAGGGCCTTCACCCCTCCACTTT.

This chain uses TRBV27 with TRBJ2-7; D remains unclear. Looked up from germline, CDR1 is MNHEY and CDR2 is SMNVEV (reference sequence). V was trimmed by 4 bases and J by 3 bases, leaving 4 bases between them. This CDR3 contains 11 residues. The CDR3 nucleotides read TGTGCCAGCAGTTCATTCTACGAGCAGTACTTC. Translation gives CASSSFYEQYF.

This clonotype appeared a few times. The chain uses TRBV6-1 and TRBJ2-7; TRBD2 might be the D (5 bases). Germline V gene data show CDR1 as MNHNS and CDR2 as SASEGT. Trimming removed 10 bases at V and 7 bases at J, with 17 bases between. The CDR3 length is 12 residues. CDR3 sequence: CATKEAVGEQYF. For the CDR3, the DNA is TGTGCCACCAAGGAGGCGGTGGGGGAGCAGTACTTC.

Turning to this clonotype: The junction departs from the called germline gene at one end, perhaps through a read error. The chain has TRBV19 and TRBJ2-6; perhaps TRBD1 as D (6 bases). The CDR3 consists of 18 residues. Germline V lookup: CDR1 LNHDA, CDR2 SQIVND (reference sequence). The CDR3 is CASSTTGRGSSGANVPTF. As DNA, the CDR3 is TGTGCCAGTAGTACCACAGGTAGGGGGTCCTCTGGGGCCAACGTCCCGACTTTC.

The chain joins TRBV20-1 to TRBJ2-7, with 11 bases that match TRBD2. The CDR3 length is 15 residues. Germline V CDR1 and CDR2: DFQATT, SNEGSKA (reference sequence). This CDR3 reads CSLSPGLAASYEQYF. Written as DNA, the CDR3 is TGCAGCCTTTCCCCGGGACTAGCGGCCTCCTACGAGCAGTACTTC.

The chain carries TRBV4-3 and TRBJ2-3; 10 nucleotides line up with TRBD1. After removal of 4 bases from V and 3 bases from J, the junction contained 1 base not matched to a gene. The CDR3 has 14 residues. From germline, CDR1 is LGHNA and CDR2 YSLEER. CDR3 nucleotide sequence: TGCGCCAGCAGCCGGGACAGGGGAACAGATACGCAGTATTTT. Protein: CASSRDRGTDTQYF.